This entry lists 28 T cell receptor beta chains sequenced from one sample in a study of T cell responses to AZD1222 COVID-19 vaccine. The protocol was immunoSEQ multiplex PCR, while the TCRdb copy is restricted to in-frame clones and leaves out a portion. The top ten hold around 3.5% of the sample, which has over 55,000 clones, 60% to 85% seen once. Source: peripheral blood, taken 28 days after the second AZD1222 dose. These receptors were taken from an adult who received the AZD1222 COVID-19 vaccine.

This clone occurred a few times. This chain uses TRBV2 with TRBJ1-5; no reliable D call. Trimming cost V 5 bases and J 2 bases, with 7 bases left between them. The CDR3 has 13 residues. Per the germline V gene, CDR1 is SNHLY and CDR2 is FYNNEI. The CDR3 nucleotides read TGTGCCAGCAGTTCTGCGGGCAATCAGCCCCAGCATTTT. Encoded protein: CASSSAGNQPQHF.

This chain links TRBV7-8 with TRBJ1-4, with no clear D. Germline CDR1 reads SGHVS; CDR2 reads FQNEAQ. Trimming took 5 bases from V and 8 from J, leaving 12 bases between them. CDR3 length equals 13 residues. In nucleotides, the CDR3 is TGTGCCAGCAGCGAACGTACGGAGGAAAAACTGTTTTTT. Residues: CASSERTEEKLFF.

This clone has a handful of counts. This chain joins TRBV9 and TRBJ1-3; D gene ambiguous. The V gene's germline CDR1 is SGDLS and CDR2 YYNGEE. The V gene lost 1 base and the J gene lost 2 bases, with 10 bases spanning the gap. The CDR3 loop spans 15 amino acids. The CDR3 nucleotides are TGTGCCAGCAGCGTAAGTTGGTCAGCTGGAAACACCATATATTTT. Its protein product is CASSVSWSAGNTIYF.

DNA of the CDR3: TGTGCCAGCAGCCCTTGGGGGGACAGTTCACCCCTCCACTTT. It specifies CASSPWGDSSPLHF. The genes are TRBV6-6 and TRBJ1-6; 7 bases fit TRBD1. V was clipped by 6 bases and J by 9 bases; unmatched bases: 8. CDR1 and CDR2 (germline): MNHNY, SVGAGI (reference sequence). The CDR3 has 14 residues.

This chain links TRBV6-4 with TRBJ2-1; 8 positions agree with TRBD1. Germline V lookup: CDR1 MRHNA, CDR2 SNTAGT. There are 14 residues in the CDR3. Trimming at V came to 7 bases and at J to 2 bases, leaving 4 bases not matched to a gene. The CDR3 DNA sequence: TGTGCCAGCAAGCAGGGGGCAACCTACAATGAGCAGTTCTTC. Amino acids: CASKQGATYNEQFF.

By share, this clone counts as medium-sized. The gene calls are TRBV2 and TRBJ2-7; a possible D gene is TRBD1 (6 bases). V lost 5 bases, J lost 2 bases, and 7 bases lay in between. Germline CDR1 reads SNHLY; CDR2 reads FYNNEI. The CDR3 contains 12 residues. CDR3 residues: CASSRTAYEQYF. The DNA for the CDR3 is TGTGCCAGCAGTAGGACAGCCTACGAGCAGTACTTC.

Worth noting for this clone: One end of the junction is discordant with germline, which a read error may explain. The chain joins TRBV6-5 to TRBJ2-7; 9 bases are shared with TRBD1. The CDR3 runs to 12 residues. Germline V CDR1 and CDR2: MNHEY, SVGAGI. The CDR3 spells CASTEQGAEMHF. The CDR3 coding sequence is TGTGCCAGCACAGAACAGGGGGCGGAAATGCACTTC.

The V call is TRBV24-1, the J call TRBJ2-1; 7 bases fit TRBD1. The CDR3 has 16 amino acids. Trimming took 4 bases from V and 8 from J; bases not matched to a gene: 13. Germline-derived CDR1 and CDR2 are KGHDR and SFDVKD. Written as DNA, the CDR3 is TGTGCCACCAGTGACTCCGGACAGGCAAGGGGCGATGAGCAGTTCTTC. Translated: CATSDSGQARGDEQFF.

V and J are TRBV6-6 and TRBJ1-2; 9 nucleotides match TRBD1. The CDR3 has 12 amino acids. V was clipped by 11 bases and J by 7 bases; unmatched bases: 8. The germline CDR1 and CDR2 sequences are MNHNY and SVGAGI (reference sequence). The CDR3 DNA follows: TGTGCCGGTTCACAGGGGGCCAGTGGCTACACCTTC. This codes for CAGSQGASGYTF.

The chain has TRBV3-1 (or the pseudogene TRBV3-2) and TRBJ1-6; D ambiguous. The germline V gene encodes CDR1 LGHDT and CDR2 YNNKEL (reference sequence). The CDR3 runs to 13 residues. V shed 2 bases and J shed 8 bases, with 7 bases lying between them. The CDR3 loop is CASSQQRDSPLHF. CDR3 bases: TGTGCCAGCAGCCAACAGAGAGATTCACCCCTCCACTTT.

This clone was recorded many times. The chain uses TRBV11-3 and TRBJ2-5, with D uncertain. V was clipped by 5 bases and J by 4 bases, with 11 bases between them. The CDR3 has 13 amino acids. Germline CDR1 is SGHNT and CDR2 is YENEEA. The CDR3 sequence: CASSPTMGETQYF. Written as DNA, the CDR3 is TGTGCCAGCAGCCCAACAATGGGAGAGACCCAGTACTTC.

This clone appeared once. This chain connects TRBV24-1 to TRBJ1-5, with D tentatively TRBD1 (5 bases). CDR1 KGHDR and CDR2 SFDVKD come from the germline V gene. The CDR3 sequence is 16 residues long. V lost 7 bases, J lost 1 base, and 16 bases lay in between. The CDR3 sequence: CATRGWSGGSNQPQHF. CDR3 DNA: TGTGCCACCAGGGGGTGGTCCGGGGGAAGCAATCAGCCCCAGCATTTT.

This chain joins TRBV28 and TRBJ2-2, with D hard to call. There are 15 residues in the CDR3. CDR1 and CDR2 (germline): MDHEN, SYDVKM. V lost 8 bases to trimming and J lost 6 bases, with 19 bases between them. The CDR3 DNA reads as TGTGCCAGCTCGTTCCCCCGCCAACCACCCGGGGAGCTGTTTTTT. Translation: CASSFPRQPPGELFF.

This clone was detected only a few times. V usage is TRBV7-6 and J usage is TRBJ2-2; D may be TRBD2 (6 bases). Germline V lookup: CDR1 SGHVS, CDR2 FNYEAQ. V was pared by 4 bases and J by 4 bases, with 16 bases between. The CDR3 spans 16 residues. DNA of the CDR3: TGTGCCAGCAGCTGGGGGGACGGAGATCTCACCGGGGAGCTGTTTTTT. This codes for CASSWGDGDLTGELFF. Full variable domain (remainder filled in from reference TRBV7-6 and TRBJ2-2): GAGVSQSPRYKVTKRGQDVALRCDPISGHVSLYWYRQALGQGPEFLTYFNYEAQQDKSGLPNDRFSAERPEGSISTLTIQRTEQRDSAMYRCASSWGDGDLTGELFFGEGSRLTVL.

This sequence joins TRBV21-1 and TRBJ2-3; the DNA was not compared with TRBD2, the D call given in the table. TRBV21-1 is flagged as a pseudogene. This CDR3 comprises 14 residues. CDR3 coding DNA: TGTGCCAGCAGCCCCGGGAGGGGCCCAGATACGCAGTATTTT. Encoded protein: CASSPGRGPDTQYF.

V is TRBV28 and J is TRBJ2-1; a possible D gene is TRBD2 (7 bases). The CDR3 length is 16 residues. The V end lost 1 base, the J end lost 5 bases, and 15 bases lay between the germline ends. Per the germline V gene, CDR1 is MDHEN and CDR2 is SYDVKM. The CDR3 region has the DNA TGTGCCAGCAGTTTATCGGCCGGGGGGCTGAACAATGAGCAGTTCTTC. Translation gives CASSLSAGGLNNEQFF.

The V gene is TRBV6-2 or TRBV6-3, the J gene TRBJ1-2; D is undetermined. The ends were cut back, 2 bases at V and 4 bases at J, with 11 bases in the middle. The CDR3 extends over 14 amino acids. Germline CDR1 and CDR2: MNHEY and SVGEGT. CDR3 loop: CASSYAEYTYGYTF. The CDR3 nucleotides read TGTGCCAGCAGTTACGCTGAGTACACCTATGGCTACACCTTC.

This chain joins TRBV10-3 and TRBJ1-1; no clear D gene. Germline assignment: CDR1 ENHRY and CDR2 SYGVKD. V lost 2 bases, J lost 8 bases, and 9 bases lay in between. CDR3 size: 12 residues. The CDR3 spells CAISEAGLEAFF. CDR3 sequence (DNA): TGTGCCATCAGTGAGGCGGGTTTAGAAGCTTTCTTT.

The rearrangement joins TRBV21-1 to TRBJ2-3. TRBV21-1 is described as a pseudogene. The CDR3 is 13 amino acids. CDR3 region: CASSKGGPGTQYF. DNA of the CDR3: TGTGCCAGCAGCAAAGGGGGTCCCGGGACGCAGTATTTT.

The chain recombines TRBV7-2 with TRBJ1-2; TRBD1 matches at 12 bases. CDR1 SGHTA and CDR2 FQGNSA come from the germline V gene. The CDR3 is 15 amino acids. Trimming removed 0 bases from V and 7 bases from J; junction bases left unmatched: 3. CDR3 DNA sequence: TGTGCCAGCAGCTTAGCCTGGGACAGGGGGCCTGGCTACACCTTC. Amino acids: CASSLAWDRGPGYTF.

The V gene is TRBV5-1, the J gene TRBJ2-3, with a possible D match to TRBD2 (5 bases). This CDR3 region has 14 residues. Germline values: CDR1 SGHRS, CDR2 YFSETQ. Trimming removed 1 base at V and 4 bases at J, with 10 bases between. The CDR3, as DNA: TGCGCCAGCAGCTTGACTAGTGATTCAGATACGCAGTATTTT. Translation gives CASSLTSDSDTQYF.

The CDR3 DNA is TGTGCCAGCAGCTACGGGACAGGGATCTTCCAAGAGACCCAGTACTTC. Residues: CASSYGTGIFQETQYF. The chain has TRBV11-3 and TRBJ2-5; 9 positions agree with TRBD1. Germline values: CDR1 SGHNT, CDR2 YENEEA. V trimming: 4 bases; J trimming: 1 base; junction bases outside the gene matches: 7. The length of the CDR3 is 16 residues.

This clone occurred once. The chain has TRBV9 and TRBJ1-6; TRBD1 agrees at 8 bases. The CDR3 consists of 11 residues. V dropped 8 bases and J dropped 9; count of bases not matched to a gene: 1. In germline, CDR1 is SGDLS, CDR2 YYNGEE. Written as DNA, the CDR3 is TGTGCCAGACAGGGGGGTTCACCCCTCCACTTT. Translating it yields CARQGGSPLHF.

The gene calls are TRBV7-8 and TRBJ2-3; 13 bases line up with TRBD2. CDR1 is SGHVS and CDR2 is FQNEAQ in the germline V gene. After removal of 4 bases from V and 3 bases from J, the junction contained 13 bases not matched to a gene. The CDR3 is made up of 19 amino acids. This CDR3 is CASSYWTSGGRSRTDTQYF. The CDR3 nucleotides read TGTGCCAGCAGCTACTGGACTAGCGGGGGTCGGAGCAGAACAGATACGCAGTATTTT. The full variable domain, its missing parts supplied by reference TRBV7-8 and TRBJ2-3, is GAGVSQSPRYKVAKRGQDVALRCDPISGHVSLFWYQQALGQGPEFLTYFQNEAQLDKSGLPSDRFFAERPEGSVSTLKIQRTQQEDSAVYLCASSYWTSGGRSRTDTQYFGPGTRLTVL.

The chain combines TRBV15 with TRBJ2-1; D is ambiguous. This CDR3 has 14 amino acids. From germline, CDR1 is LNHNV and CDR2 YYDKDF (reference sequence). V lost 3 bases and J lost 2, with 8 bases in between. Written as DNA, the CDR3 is TGTGCCACCAGCAGGCAGGAACCCTACAATGAGCAGTTCTTC. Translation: CATSRQEPYNEQFF. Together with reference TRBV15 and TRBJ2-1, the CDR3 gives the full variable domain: DAMVIQNPRYQVTQFGKPVTLSCSQTLNHNVMYWYQQKSSQAPKLLFHYYDKDFNNEADTPDNFQSRRPNTSFCFLDIRSPGLGDTAMYLCATSRQEPYNEQFFGPGTRLTVL.

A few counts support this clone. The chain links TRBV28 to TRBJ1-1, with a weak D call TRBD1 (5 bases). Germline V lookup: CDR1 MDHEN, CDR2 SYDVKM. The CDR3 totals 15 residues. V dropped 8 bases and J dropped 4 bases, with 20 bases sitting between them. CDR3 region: CASFGAIAASTEAFF. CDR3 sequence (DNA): TGTGCCAGCTTCGGGGCAATTGCAGCGAGCACTGAAGCTTTCTTT.

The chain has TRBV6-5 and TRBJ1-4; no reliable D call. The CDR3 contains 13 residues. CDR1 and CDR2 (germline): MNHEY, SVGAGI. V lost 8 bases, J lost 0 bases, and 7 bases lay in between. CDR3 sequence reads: CASQATTNEKLFF. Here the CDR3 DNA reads TGTGCCAGCCAGGCGACAACTAATGAAAAACTGTTTTTT.

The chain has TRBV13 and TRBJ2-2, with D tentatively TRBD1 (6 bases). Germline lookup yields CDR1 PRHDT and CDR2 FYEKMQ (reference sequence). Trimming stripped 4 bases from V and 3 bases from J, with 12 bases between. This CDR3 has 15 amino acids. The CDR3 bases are TGTGCCAGCAGCTCCCGGGACACATACACCGGGGAGCTGTTTTTT. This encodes CASSSRDTYTGELFF.